Presented here are 25 T cell receptor beta chains from one specimen sequenced in a study of preoperative IRX-2 immunotherapy in early breast cancer. The treatment is: preoperative locoregional IRX-2 cytokine immunotherapy. The table came from immunoSEQ multiplex PCR; TCRdb's copy has only in-frame clones and leaves some out. The sample contains more than 20,000 clones, approximately 84% of which appear only once. The sample here was lymph node tissue, taken before IRX-2 immunotherapy. The receptor set was obtained from a human donor with breast cancer.

CDR3 sequence (DNA): TGTGCCAGCAGTTATCAACCGGGGTATGGCTACACCTTC. Protein sequence: CASSYQPGYGYTF. The rearrangement joins TRBV28 to TRBJ1-2; D is unresolved. Germline CDR1 and CDR2: MDHEN and SYDVKM. V was pared by 4 bases and J by 5 bases, with 11 bases between. CDR3 length: 13 amino acids.

In its sample, this clone was seen once. J is TRBJ1-1 and V is TRBV5-1; D not resolved. The CDR3 consists of 14 residues. CDR1 SGHRS and CDR2 YFSETQ come from the germline V gene. Trimming took 8 bases from V and 1 from J, leaving 15 bases between them. The CDR3 DNA reads TGCGCCAGTTGGGCCGAATATCCGAACACTGAAGCTTTCTTT. As protein: CASWAEYPNTEAFF. The full variable domain, with the rest looked up from reference TRBV5-1 and TRBJ1-1, is KAGVTQTPRYLIKTRGQQVTLSCSPISGHRSVSWYQQTPGQGLQFLFEYFSETQRNKGNFPGRFSGRQFSNSRSEMNVSTLELGDSALYLCASWAEYPNTEAFFGQGTRLTVV.

This clone was counted a few times. V and J are TRBV19 and TRBJ2-2; D ambiguous. Trimming took 3 bases from V and 1 from J, leaving 6 bases between them. Germline V gene lookup returns CDR1 LNHDA and CDR2 SQIVND (reference sequence). This CDR3 comprises 14 residues. The CDR3 sequence is CASSISRNTGELFF. DNA of the CDR3: TGTGCCAGTAGTATTTCCAGGAACACCGGGGAGCTGTTTTTT.

This chain connects TRBV6-8 to TRBJ1-5, with TRBD1 as a possible D gene (6 bases). Germline CDR1 reads MNHGY; CDR2 reads SAAAGT. The CDR3 has 14 residues. V shed 6 bases and J shed 9 bases, with 18 bases lying between them. CDR3 sequence: CASRMTRGSGPQHF. In DNA, the CDR3 is TGTGCCAGCAGAATGACCAGGGGTTCAGGGCCCCAGCATTTT.

This chain connects TRBV7-8 to TRBJ1-4; 8 nucleotides match TRBD1. CDR3 size: 14 residues. The V gene's germline CDR1 is SGHVS and CDR2 FQNEAQ. V shed 5 bases, J shed 4 bases, and the junction held 3 bases outside the gene matches. CDR3 in DNA: TGTGCCAGCAGCCGCGACAGGGGTAATGAAAAACTGTTTTTT. Amino acids: CASSRDRGNEKLFF.

Notes on this clone: Because a base is unread or ambiguous, its residue is represented by X. This chain joins TRBV11-3 and TRBJ2-2; unclear D gene. Per germline, CDR1 SGHNT and CDR2 YENEEA. V dropped 5 bases and J dropped 9 bases, with 22 bases sitting between them. CDR3 length: 16 amino acids. CDR3 nucleotide sequence: TGTGCCAGCAGCCCCCGGACGAGCTCTTCCGCCRGGGAGCTGTTTTTT. Translation: CASSPRTSSSAXELFF.

The chain carries TRBV6-8 and TRBJ1-6; no reliable D call. The length of the CDR3 is 17 residues. The V and J ends lost 5 bases and 7 bases respectively, with 21 bases between them. Germline CDR1 reads MNHGY; CDR2 reads SAAAGT. The CDR3 spells CASSEGRTYSTNSPLHF. The DNA for the CDR3 is TGTGCCAGCAGTGAGGGTAGGACCTATAGTACGAATTCACCCCTCCACTTT.

The CDR3 nucleotides are TGTGCCAGCAGCTCCAGTACCGGGACAGCTAATGAAAAACTGTTTTTT. Translated, it gives CASSSSTGTANEKLFF. The V call is TRBV7-6, the J call TRBJ1-4, with 7 nucleotides matching TRBD1. CDR1 and CDR2 (germline): SGHVS, FNYEAQ. The CDR3 is made up of 16 amino acids. The trim removed 4 bases at V and 3 bases at J, leaving 8 bases unmatched.

This rearrangement joins TRBV23-1 to TRBJ2-4; 11 bases agree with TRBD2. TRBV23-1 is placed among ORFs of uncertain function. There are 15 residues in the CDR3. J gave up 7 bases and V 6 bases, and 8 bases lay outside the gene matches. CDR3: CASSFLAGGGNIQYF. The CDR3 DNA is TGCGCCAGCAGCTTTCTAGCGGGGGGAGGTAACATTCAGTACTTC.

The chain carries TRBV19 and TRBJ1-2, with 7 bases that match TRBD1. CDR1 LNHDA and CDR2 SQIVND come from the germline V gene (reference sequence). This CDR3 contains 14 residues. After removal of 7 bases from V and 4 bases from J, the junction contained 9 bases not matched to a gene. The CDR3 here is CASKTDRERYGYTF. CDR3 bases: TGTGCCAGTAAAACCGACAGGGAACGCTATGGCTACACCTTC.

This clone is categorized as medium-sized. The chain employs TRBV11-3 and TRBJ1-3, with 12 nucleotides matching TRBD1. The CDR3 has 18 residues. Germline CDR1 reads SGHNT; CDR2 reads YENEEA. Trimming at V came to 4 bases and at J to 0 bases, leaving 7 bases not matched to a gene. The CDR3 DNA reads TGTGCCAGCAGCTCTAGGGACAGGGGGCCGATCTCTGGAAACACCATATATTTT. It encodes CASSSRDRGPISGNTIYF.

The chain couples TRBV11-3 to TRBJ1-1; TRBD1 matches at 9 bases. Germline V gene data show CDR1 as SGHNT and CDR2 as YENEEA. The ends lost 4 bases at V and 2 bases at J; junction bases unmatched: 5. CDR3 length: 15 amino acids. DNA for the CDR3: TGTGCCAGCAGCTACAGGACAGGGGCAAACACTGAAGCTTTCTTT. This translates into CASSYRTGANTEAFF.

The chain has TRBV6-8 and TRBJ2-1, with D tentatively TRBD2 (6 bases). The ends were cut back, 2 bases at V and 2 bases at J, with 16 bases in the middle. In germline, CDR1 is MNHGY, CDR2 SAAAGT. The CDR3 has 17 amino acids. The CDR3 sequence is CASSYARGAEPYNEQFF. The CDR3 DNA reads TGTGCCAGCAGTTACGCGCGGGGCGCCGAGCCCTACAATGAGCAGTTCTTC.

This chain joins TRBV5-1 and TRBJ2-7; D perhaps matches TRBD2 (5 bases). CDR3 size: 21 residues. Germline-derived CDR1 and CDR2 are SGHRS and YFSETQ. Trimming took 1 base from V and 2 from J, leaving 31 bases between them. For the CDR3, the DNA is TGCGCCAGCAGCTTGCGCCCCCCCATGAGGCGGGCGATATTCCAAACCTACGAGCAGTACTTC. Its translation: CASSLRPPMRRAIFQTYEQYF.

The table lists this clone with a few counts. Different DNA sequences within this sample yield the same CDR3. The V gene is TRBV6-8, the J gene TRBJ1-3; D gene ambiguous. CDR1 MNHGY and CDR2 SAAAGT come from the germline V gene. Trimming removed 5 bases at V and 4 bases at J, with 6 bases between. There are 12 residues in the CDR3. The CDR3 DNA reads as TGTGCCAGCAGTCCCGAGGGAAACACCATATATTTT. Protein sequence: CASSPEGNTIYF.

The table lists this clone with a few counts. The genes are TRBV6-8 and TRBJ1-1; D gene uncertain. The germline V gene encodes CDR1 MNHGY and CDR2 SAAAGT. V was pared by 4 bases and J by 1 base, with 4 bases between. The length of the CDR3 is 12 residues. The CDR3 loop is CASSSENTEAFF. The CDR3 bases are TGTGCCAGCAGTTCAGAGAACACTGAAGCTTTCTTT.

CDR3 loop: CASSQTGGGTGNTIYF. In nucleotides, the CDR3 is TGTGCCAGCAGCCAGACAGGTGGGGGCACTGGAAACACCATATATTTT. This chain joins TRBV11-3 and TRBJ1-3; D is perhaps TRBD1 (6 bases). V lost 5 bases to trimming and J lost 2 bases, with 16 bases between them. The CDR3 has 16 residues. CDR1 and CDR2 (germline): SGHNT, YENEEA.

As to this clone: Its ends do not fully match the called genes, so a read error is possible. V usage is TRBV11-3 and J usage is TRBJ2-2; TRBD2 is a possible D gene (6 bases). The CDR3 totals 15 residues. CDR1 and CDR2 (germline): SGHNT, YENEEA. CDR3 nucleotide sequence: TGTGCCAGCAGCCTAGATCAAGGGAGGTCCGGGGAGCTGTTTTTT. Protein: CASSLDQGRSGELFF. The full variable domain, rest sourced from reference TRBV11-3 and TRBJ2-2, is EAGVVQSPRYKIIEKKQPVAFWCNPISGHNTLYWYLQNLGQGPELLIRYENEEAVDDSQLPKDRFSAERLKGVDSTLKIQPAELGDSAVYLCASSLDQGRSGELFFGEGSRLTVL.

The rearrangement uses TRBV28 and TRBJ2-1; weak D call: TRBD1 (6 bases). Looked up from germline, CDR1 is MDHEN and CDR2 is SYDVKM. The CDR3 loop spans 14 amino acids. With 3 bases removed from V and 6 bases from J, the gap between germline ends came to 12 bases. CDR3 coding DNA: TGTGCCAGCAGTTTCTTGGGCAGGGGCAATGAGCAGTTCTTC. This encodes CASSFLGRGNEQFF.

V usage is TRBV14 and J usage is TRBJ2-7; tentatively, D is TRBD1 or TRBD2 (5 bases each). V gave up 3 bases and J gave up 5 bases, with 17 bases separating them. CDR1 SGHDN and CDR2 FVKESK come from the germline V gene. The CDR3 totals 15 residues. CDR3 in amino acids: CASSHPRGRINEQYF. In DNA, the CDR3 is TGTGCCAGCAGCCACCCGAGGGGCAGGATAAACGAGCAGTACTTC.

There are a few counts of this clone. The chain is built from TRBV29-1 and TRBJ2-5; maybe TRBD1 (5 bases). Trimming shortened V by 6 bases and J by 5 bases, and 19 bases separated the two germline ends. The CDR3 consists of 14 residues. CDR1 and CDR2 (germline): SQVTM, ANQGSEA. The CDR3 coding sequence is TGCAGCGTGACACCCCAGGGTAATGTGGAGACCCAGTACTTC. Encoded protein: CSVTPQGNVETQYF.

The chain joins TRBV11-3 to TRBJ2-1, with 7 bases lining up with TRBD1. V trimming: 3 bases; J trimming: 6 bases; junction bases outside the gene matches: 14. Looked up from germline, CDR1 is SGHNT and CDR2 is YENEEA. The CDR3 totals 17 residues. The CDR3 loop reads CASSLGRQGRGFNEQFF. The CDR3 DNA reads as TGTGCCAGCAGCTTGGGGAGACAGGGAAGGGGATTCAATGAGCAGTTCTTC.

This chain links TRBV12-5 with TRBJ2-3; 7 bases line up with TRBD2. This CDR3 is 15 amino acids long. The germline V gene has CDR1 LGHNT and CDR2 FRNRAP. The CDR3 protein is CASTPRGLPTDTQYF. The CDR3 DNA follows: TGTGCCAGCACCCCGAGGGGACTACCCACAGATACGCAGTATTTT.

V and J are TRBV5-1 and TRBJ2-6; 10 nucleotides line up with TRBD1. The CDR3 is 19 residues long. With 4 bases clipped from V and 2 bases from J, the junction kept 12 bases outside the gene matches. Germline V gene sequence: CDR1 SGHRS, CDR2 YFSETQ. CDR3 in amino acids: CASSIQTGGGIAGANVLTF. The CDR3 nucleotides read TGCGCCAGCAGCATCCAGACAGGGGGCGGGATTGCTGGGGCCAACGTCCTGACTTTC.

This clone turned up a few times. The J gene is TRBJ1-5, the V gene TRBV18, with D possibly being TRBD1 (5 bases). The V end lost 0 bases, the J end lost 6 bases, and 15 bases lay between the germline ends. Per the germline V gene, CDR1 is KGHSH and CDR2 is LQKENI. The CDR3 contains 16 residues. CDR3 protein: CASSPPTAQVGQPQHF. The CDR3 nucleotides read TGTGCCAGCTCACCACCGACAGCCCAAGTAGGTCAGCCCCAGCATTTT.